The rows below give T cell receptor beta chains drawn from one sample of a study of esophageal squamous cell carcinoma under preoperative chemotherapy. One entry per CDR3 protein, called by TCRdb with MiXCR from the PCR reads. The table includes around 9,700 distinct CDR3 sequences, roughly 60% detected once. Sampling took place from a patient given preoperative chemotherapy. Every receptor here comes from a human donor with esophageal squamous cell carcinoma. The donor label of this sample is uncertain. Each CDR3 is given with its conserved first and last residue. Each record gives: V gene, clone size, J gene, D gene, CDR3 DNA, CDR3 protein. The D gene is left open where the match is weak. Size tells how often a clone was seen (once, few, many) or the class of an expanded clone, and some rows leave it out.

V: TRBV10-2; size: -; J: TRBJ2-1; D: -; DNA: TGCGCCAGCAATCAGCGTTCATCCAGCGATGAGCAGTTCTTC; CDR3: CASNQRSSSDEQFF
V: TRBV6-4; size: medium-sized; J: TRBJ2-3; D: TRBD2; DNA: TGTGCCAGCAGTATAGCGGGAGATGGCACAGATACGCAGTATTTT; CDR3: CASSIAGDGTDTQYF
V: TRBV6-1; size: -; J: TRBJ2-3; D: -; DNA: TGTGCCAGCTCATCAGCGGCGGCGAGCACAGATACGCAGTATTTT; CDR3: CASSSAAASTDTQYF
V: TRBV6-1; size: -; J: TRBJ2-3; D: -; DNA: TGTGCCAGCAGCTCACGAGGTCTGGGCTCGGGGCGAGCGACCCCAGATACGCAGTATTTC; CDR3: CASSSRGLGSGRATPDTQYF
V: TRBV6-1; size: few; J: TRBJ2-3; D: -; DNA: TGTGCCTGCAGGGAATTTGGGGGAAGTTACACAGATACGCAGTATTTC; CDR3: CACREFGGSYTDTQYF
V: TRBV6-1; size: once; J: TRBJ2-3; D: -; DNA: TGTGCCAGCAGGGAATTTTGGGGCCGTGACAAAGATACGCAGTATTTT; CDR3: CASREFWGRDKDTQYF
V: TRBV4-1; size: few; J: TRBJ2-3; D: TRBD1; DNA: TGCGCCAGCAGCCAAGATAGGGAACAGGGGGTTGGAACAGATACGCAGTATTTT; CDR3: CASSQDREQGVGTDTQYF
V: TRBV6-1; size: -; J: TRBJ2-5; D: TRBD2; DNA: TGTGCCAGCACCCAGTTCTCCTCACTAGCGGGAGAAGGAGAGACCCAGTACTTC; CDR3: CASTQFSSLAGEGETQYF
V: TRBV7-2; size: -; J: TRBJ2-1; D: TRBD2; DNA: TGTGCCAGCAGCCCTCGGGGGGGCCTAGAGACCCAGTTCTTC; CDR3: CASSPRGGLETQFF
V: TRBV6-5; size: many; J: TRBJ1-1; D: -; DNA: TGTGCCAGCAGTTACGTTTCGGGGAACACTGAAGCTTTCTTT; CDR3: CASSYVSGNTEAFF
V: TRBV10-3; size: -; J: TRBJ2-1; D: -; DNA: TGTGCGGGCTGGGCCAACTCCAGGGAGCAGTTCTTC; CDR3: CAGWANSREQFF
V: TRBV7-6; size: -; J: TRBJ2-1; D: -; DNA: TGTGCCAGCAGCTCGAGGCTTCGGGGAAATGAGCAGTTCTTC; CDR3: CASSSRLRGNEQFF
V: TRBV6-1; size: once; J: TRBJ1-6; D: -; DNA: TGTGCCAGCAGTGAACAACCGGTACTATTTGGGGAGCAGCACTTT; CDR3: CASSEQPVLFGEQHF
V: TRBV27; size: medium-sized; J: TRBJ2-1; D: -; DNA: TGTGCCAGCCATTCGCTGCAGGGGCGCAATGAGCAGTTCTTC; CDR3: CASHSLQGRNEQFF
V: TRBV6-1; size: few; J: TRBJ2-4; D: -; DNA: TGTGCCGGCAGAGGGACTCGAGGCCCAGAGACGCAGTACTTC; CDR3: CAGRGTRGPETQYF
V: TRBV6-1; size: -; J: TRBJ2-1; D: TRBD1; DNA: TGTGCCAGCAGAGACAGGGGGGCGACCAATGAGCAGTATTTC; CDR3: CASRDRGATNEQYF
V: TRBV6-1; size: -; J: TRBJ2-1; D: -; DNA: TGTGCCAGCAATAACGGGGGGCTAGGAAATGAGCAGTTCTTC; CDR3: CASNNGGLGNEQFF
V: TRBV6-1; size: -; J: TRBJ2-3; D: -; DNA: TGTGCCAGCGGGGTAGGACCCCGAGATATTCAGTACTTT; CDR3: CASGVGPRDIQYF
V: TRBV14; size: once; J: TRBJ2-1; D: -; DNA: TGTGCCAGCAGCCAAGTTCCGAACAGGGCCTACAATGAGCAGTTCTTC; CDR3: CASSQVPNRAYNEQFF
V: TRBV6-5; size: few; J: TRBJ2-1; D: TRBD2; DNA: TGTGCCAGCAGTTCTACTAGCGGTGGCTCCTCCTACAATGAGCAGTTCTTC; CDR3: CASSSTSGGSSYNEQFF
V: TRBV25-1; size: -; J: TRBJ2-4; D: TRBD2; DNA: TGTGCCAGCAGTGAATTGGGGGGGAGAGCCAAAGACATTCAGTACTTC; CDR3: CASSELGGRAKDIQYF
V: TRBV6-5; size: -; J: TRBJ2-5; D: -; DNA: TGTGCCAGCAGTTACGGTACAGGTCAAGAGACCCAGTACTTC; CDR3: CASSYGTGQETQYF
V: TRBV6-1; size: -; J: TRBJ2-3; D: TRBD2; DNA: TGTGCCAGCAGTGAAGCGGGCGGGGGGGGCGGGGCCACAGAGACCCAGTATTTT; CDR3: CASSEAGGGGGATETQYF
V: TRBV6-1; size: -; J: TRBJ2-1; D: -; DNA: TGTGCCAGCAGAACACTCGGGCGGTATGAGCAGTTCTTC; CDR3: CASRTLGRYEQFF
V: TRBV6-1; size: -; J: TRBJ2-1; D: TRBD2; DNA: TGTGCCAGCAGTATCCTAGCGGCTAACAATGAGCAGTTCTTC; CDR3: CASSILAANNEQFF
V: TRBV6-1; size: large; J: TRBJ2-1; D: -; DNA: TGTGCCAGCAGTGAAGCCCAGGAACCCTACAATGAGCAGTTCTTC; CDR3: CASSEAQEPYNEQFF
V: TRBV6-1; size: -; J: TRBJ2-2; D: -; DNA: TGTGCCAGCAGCCTGGGTCTCAACACCGAGGAGCTGTATTTT; CDR3: CASSLGLNTEELYF
V: TRBV10-3; size: -; J: TRBJ2-1; D: -; DNA: TGTGCCATCAGTGACTCCCCAGGTGGTTCGGTTGGCGATGAGCAGTTCTTC; CDR3: CAISDSPGGSVGDEQFF
V: TRBV12-3/TRBV12-4; size: few; J: TRBJ2-5; D: -; DNA: TGTGCCAGCAGTGGGGGGGAGACCCAGTACTTC; CDR3: CASSGGETQYF
V: TRBV6-1; size: -; J: TRBJ2-1; D: TRBD2; DNA: TGTGCCAGCCGGGTGACTAGCGGGAGGGTTGAGCAGTTCTTC; CDR3: CASRVTSGRVEQFF
V: TRBV10-3; size: few; J: TRBJ2-3; D: TRBD2; DNA: TGTGCCATCCCGGGACTAGTAACAGATACGCAGTATTTT; CDR3: CAIPGLVTDTQYF
V: TRBV6-4; size: -; J: TRBJ2-1; D: TRBD2; DNA: TGTGCCAGCAGTGACTCGGGAGGAGCGGGGGGCCAAGGGATTGAGCAGTTCTTC; CDR3: CASSDSGGAGGQGIEQFF
V: TRBV27; size: -; J: TRBJ1-5; D: -; DNA: TGTGCCAGCAGCCGGATCGGGAATCAGCCCCAGCATTTT; CDR3: CASSRIGNQPQHF